One and the same sample provided the 10 T cell receptor beta chains below, sequenced in a study of CD8 T cells in ankylosing spondylitis. MiXCR was run by TCRdb on the 5' RACE reads, yielding one entry per CDR3 protein. This sample has 250,000 to 300,000 distinct CDR3 sequences, with around 19% found just once. The sample comprised blood, either unsorted or a sorted T cell fraction (not recorded which). These receptors were taken from a male donor with ankylosing spondylitis or in good health (not recorded which).

This clonotype was counted ten times or more. V usage is TRBV20-1 and J usage is TRBJ2-3, with TRBD2 identical over 12 bases. The CDR3 has 15 residues. The V gene's germline CDR1 is DFQATT and CDR2 SNEGSKA (reference sequence). With 5 bases clipped from V and 4 bases from J, the junction kept 7 bases outside the gene matches. Here the CDR3 reads CSALTSGRYADTQYF. The DNA of the CDR3 is TGCAGTGCTCTGACTAGCGGGAGATACGCAGATACGCAGTATTTT.

The rearrangement links TRBV7-9 to TRBJ2-3; no definite D call. From germline, CDR1 is SEHNR and CDR2 FQNEAQ (reference sequence). The CDR3 covers 14 residues. The V end lost 4 bases, the J end lost 1 base, and 9 bases lay between the germline ends. Here the CDR3 reads CASSSVSGTDTQYF. In DNA form, the CDR3 reads TGTGCCAGCAGCTCCGTGTCGGGCACAGATACGCAGTATTTT.

The chain has TRBV20-1 and TRBJ2-1, with no clear D. Trimming removed 4 bases at V and 2 bases at J, with 15 bases between. The CDR3 sequence is 15 residues long. Per germline, CDR1 DFQATT and CDR2 SNEGSKA (reference sequence). CDR3 residues: CSAKWAGLPYNEQFF. The DNA for the CDR3 is TGCAGTGCTAAGTGGGCTGGGCTCCCCTACAATGAGCAGTTCTTC.

In the case of this clonotype: A much bigger clone sits one base away, suggesting this may be a read error. The chain employs TRBV10-2 and TRBJ1-1; D remains unclear. The ends were cut back, 0 bases at V and 12 bases at J, with 17 bases in the middle. Germline CDR1 reads WSHSY; CDR2 reads SAAADI. This CDR3 has 14 amino acids. The CDR3 reads CASSESGGGRQTFF. CDR3 DNA: TGCGCCAGCAGTGAGTCAGGTGGAGGCCGGCAGACTTTCTTT.

The chain joins TRBV20-1 to TRBJ2-3, with no clear D. Germline V gene data show CDR1 as DFQATT and CDR2 as SNEGSKA (reference sequence). This CDR3 contains 13 residues. V was trimmed by 2 bases and J by 6 bases, leaving 12 bases between them. CDR3 protein: CSARSRSEDTQYF. The CDR3 DNA reads TGCAGTGCTAGATCTAGGAGTGAGGATACGCAGTATTTT.

V and J are TRBV29-1 and TRBJ1-1; D is ambiguous. Trimming removed 5 bases from V and 1 base from J, with 14 bases in between. From germline, CDR1 is SQVTM and CDR2 ANQGSEA. The CDR3 covers 14 residues. CDR3 protein: CSVRKWTENTEAFF. For the CDR3, the DNA is TGCAGCGTTAGGAAATGGACCGAGAACACTGAAGCTTTCTTT.

A note on this clonotype: This clone may be a read error of a much larger clone one base away. The CDR3 sequence is CANSLGQGSNQPQHF. The CDR3 nucleotides are TGTGCCAACAGTCTCGGACAGGGCTCAAATCAGCCCCAGCATTTT. The gene calls are TRBV27 and TRBJ1-5; 8 bases fit TRBD1. CDR3 length: 15 residues. CDR1 and CDR2 from the germline V gene are MNHEY and SMNVEV (reference sequence).

V usage is TRBV20-1 and J usage is TRBJ2-5; possibly TRBD2 for D (6 bases). Between the trimmed V and J ends, which lost 4 bases and 4 bases, there was a span of 16 bases. The CDR3 covers 14 residues. Germline V gene sequence: CDR1 DFQATT, CDR2 SNEGSKA (reference sequence). The CDR3 DNA sequence: TGCAGTGCTAAGCGTGGGGGGAATTCAGAGACCCAGTACTTC. Translated: CSAKRGGNSETQYF.

With regard to this clonotype: This may arise from a read error, as a much more abundant clone is one base away. The rearrangement uses TRBV5-1 and TRBJ2-3; no clear D gene. Germline V gives CDR1 SGHRS, CDR2 YFSETQ. CDR3 length: 13 residues. CDR3 in amino acids: CASSLEGTATQYF. The CDR3 coding sequence is TGCGCCAGCAGCTTGGAAGGCACAGCTACGCAGTATTTT.

This clonotype was counted only a few times. The chain links TRBV12-3 or TRBV12-4 to TRBJ2-3; the D gene is possibly TRBD2 (6 bases). Trimming pared 6 bases from V and 1 base from J, leaving 14 bases between. The CDR3 runs to 15 residues. DNA of the CDR3: TGTGCCAGCAGCAGCCCGGCTAGCGGCACAGATACGCAGTATTTT. Its protein product is CASSSPASGTDTQYF.